This TCR beta chain was sequenced during a study of T-cell memory formation after mild COVID-19. With 1 base clipped from V and 5 bases from J, the junction kept 8 bases outside the gene matches. This CDR3 contains 16 residues. Germline V gene sequence: CDR1 SGHTA, CDR2 FQGTGA. This clonotype was observed a handful of times. One entry per CDR3 protein results from TCRdb running MiXCR on the 5' RACE reads. This sample has fewer than 150,000 distinct CDR3 sequences, with approximately 6.2% found just once. The receptor was derived from an adult woman who had mild COVID-19 (a few samples of this study predate the infection). Cell type and time point are not known. Sequenced input: PBMCs or a T cell subset sorted from them (not recorded which). The chain is built from TRBV7-3 and TRBJ2-5, with 9 bases that match TRBD2. The CDR3 loop reads CASSLKRTSELETQYF. CDR3 bases: TGTGCCAGCAGCTTAAAACGGACTAGCGAGCTTGAGACCCAGTACTTC.